This T cell receptor beta chain emerged from a study of Graves' ophthalmopathy and Graves' hyperthyroidism. Study overall: At initial diagnosis, peripheral blood was obtained, and this preceded any treatment.

Diagnosis relied on clinical symptoms, serum thyroxine, TRAb, thyroid ultrasound and orbital computed tomography. The study's findings and limits: Classification of ophthalmopathy versus stable hyperthyroidism by a 13-signature model yielded under 90% sensitivity and 70% to 83% specificity.

Of note for this clonotype: Antigen: not known.

Germline V gene data show CDR1 as SQVTM and CDR2 as ANQGSEA. CDR3 length equals 14 residues. V gave up 8 bases and J gave up 2 bases, with 16 bases separating them. Amplified material comprised TCR beta CDR3 regions derived from RNA transcripts. First-round RT-PCR with HTBI primers preceded a second-round multiplex PCR. A single record per CDR3 protein comes from TCRdb applying MiXCR to the multiplex PCR reads. The sample lists 200,000 to 300,000 distinct CDR3 sequences, around 50% seen once, with roughly 45% in the top ten. The J gene is TRBJ1-5, the V gene TRBV29-1; tentative D call: TRBD1 (5 bases). Source material: peripheral blood. The receptor was isolated from an adult man with Graves' ophthalmopathy. CDR3 region: CSSYGREGNQPQHF. CDR3 nucleotides: TGCAGCAGTTACGGCAGGGAGGGCAATCAGCCCCAGCATTTT.